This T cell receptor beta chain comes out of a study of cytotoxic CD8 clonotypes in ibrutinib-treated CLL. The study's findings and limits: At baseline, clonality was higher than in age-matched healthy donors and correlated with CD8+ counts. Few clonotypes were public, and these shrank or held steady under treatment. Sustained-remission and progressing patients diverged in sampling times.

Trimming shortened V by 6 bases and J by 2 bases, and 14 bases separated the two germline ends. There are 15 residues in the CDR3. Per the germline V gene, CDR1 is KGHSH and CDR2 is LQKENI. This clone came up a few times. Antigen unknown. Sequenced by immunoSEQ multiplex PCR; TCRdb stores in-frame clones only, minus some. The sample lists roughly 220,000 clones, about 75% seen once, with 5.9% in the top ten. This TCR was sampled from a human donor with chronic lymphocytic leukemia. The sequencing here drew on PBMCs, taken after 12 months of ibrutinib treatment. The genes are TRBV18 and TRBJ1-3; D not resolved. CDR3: CASSGQAEAGNTIYF. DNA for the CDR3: TGTGCCAGCTCTGGGCAGGCGGAAGCTGGAAACACCATATATTTT.